This entry describes one T cell receptor (beta chain). The target antigen is unknown. These data belong to a study of beta chain features in type 1 diabetes. All of the isolated RNA was reverse transcribed, so expressed TCRB transcripts were sequenced. The table came from immunoSEQ multiplex PCR; TCRdb's copy has only in-frame clones and leaves some out. The profile shows about 300,000 clones, approximately 13% of them singletons. This CDR3 comprises 14 residues. Germline V CDR1 and CDR2: SEHNR, FQNEAQ (reference sequence). The V and J ends lost 5 bases and 1 base, in that order; junction bases with no gene match: 4. Study-wide findings and caveats: Moderate but significant shortening of TCRB CDR3s was recorded in all four CD4+ subsets from Type 1 diabetes patients.

Source material: naive CD4+ T cells from blood. This receptor was taken from a woman aged 18-29 years with type 1 diabetes. The chain combines TRBV7-9 with TRBJ1-1; 7 nucleotides match TRBD1. The CDR3 sequence: CASSIQGSNTEAFF. The CDR3 bases are TGTGCCAGCAGCATACAGGGGTCGAACACTGAAGCTTTCTTT.